These 28 T cell receptor beta chains originate from one sample sequenced in a study of neurological immune-mediated disorders. TCRdb used MiXCR to reprocess the 5' RACE reads, holding one entry per CDR3 protein. The sample carries some 30,000 distinct CDR3 sequences, over 4% recorded once. The sequenced material came from PBMCs. Receptors originate from a man aged 18 to 29 in good health.

This clonotype was picked up many times. The chain joins TRBV5-1 to TRBJ2-6; 10 bases map to TRBD1. J was trimmed by 0 bases and V by 4 bases; bases with no gene match: 4. The germline V gene encodes CDR1 SGHRS and CDR2 YFSETQ. The CDR3 totals 17 residues. The CDR3 region is CASSPWTGGSGANVLTF. The CDR3 DNA follows: TGCGCCAGCAGCCCGTGGACAGGGGGCTCTGGGGCCAACGTCCTGACTTTC.

In this sample, this clonotype turned up many times. V usage is TRBV4-1 and J usage is TRBJ1-1; maybe TRBD1 (5 bases). The CDR3 is made up of 16 amino acids. Germline V gives CDR1 MGHRA, CDR2 YSYEKL. V lost 7 bases to trimming and J lost 0 bases, with 18 bases between them. This CDR3 is CASTRGTGSMNTEAFF. The CDR3 nucleotides read TGCGCCAGCACCAGAGGTACAGGCAGCATGAACACTGAAGCTTTCTTT.

There are a few counts of this clonotype. This chain joins TRBV5-4 and TRBJ2-5, with D unresolved. The CDR3 totals 12 residues. Germline loops: CDR1 SGHNT, CDR2 YYREEE (reference sequence). The V end was cut by 4 bases, the J end by 4 bases, with 8 bases between. The CDR3 region has the DNA TGTGCCAGCAGCGCTTTTTCAGAGACCCAGTACTTC. It encodes CASSAFSETQYF.

This clonotype was recorded many times. V and J are TRBV20-1 and TRBJ2-1; the match to TRBD2 covers 10 bases. V gave up 4 bases and J gave up 2 bases; unmatched junction bases: 5. The CDR3 has 15 amino acids. Germline assignment: CDR1 DFQATT and CDR2 SNEGSKA (reference sequence). The chain's CDR3 is CSAITSGVTYNEQFF. CDR3 bases: TGCAGTGCTATAACTAGCGGGGTAACCTACAATGAGCAGTTCTTC.

This clonotype appeared a few times. The chain combines TRBV6-4 with TRBJ2-1; the D gene is possibly TRBD2 (6 bases). The CDR3 has 12 amino acids. Germline CDR1 reads MRHNA; CDR2 reads SNTAGT. Deletions cut 5 bases from V and 9 bases from J, with 11 bases between. The CDR3 reads CASSINGGEQFF. The CDR3 nucleotides are TGTGCCAGCAGTATAAACGGGGGTGAGCAGTTCTTC.

This clonotype was detected many times. V is TRBV24-1 and J is TRBJ2-1; weak D call: TRBD2 (6 bases). V lost 4 bases and J 6 bases, leaving 6 bases between the germline ends. The germline CDR1 and CDR2 sequences are KGHDR and SFDVKD. The CDR3 runs 12 residues. For the CDR3, the DNA is TGTGCCACCAGTGACGGGAGCAATGAGCAGTTCTTC. Protein: CATSDGSNEQFF.

This clonotype appeared many times. CDR3 in amino acids: CASKLTGTDYEQYF. In nucleotides, the CDR3 is TGCGCCAGCAAACTTACCGGGACAGATTACGAGCAGTACTTC. The chain employs TRBV5-1 and TRBJ2-7; 7 positions match TRBD1. Germline CDR1 is SGHRS and CDR2 is YFSETQ. This CDR3 spans 14 amino acids. J was trimmed by 4 bases and V by 6 bases; bases with no gene match: 10.

This clonotype came up many times. CDR3 in amino acids: CSVEGGADLNTEAFF. The CDR3 bases are TGCAGCGTTGAAGGGGGGGCCGACCTTAACACTGAAGCTTTCTTT. This chain links TRBV29-1 with TRBJ1-1; possible D gene TRBD1, 6 bases. From germline, CDR1 is SQVTM and CDR2 ANQGSEA. This CDR3 contains 15 residues. Trimming took 1 base from V and 2 from J, leaving 14 bases between them. Full variable domain (rest looked up from reference TRBV29-1 and TRBJ1-1): SAVISQKPSRDICQRGTSLTIQCQVDSQVTMMFWYRQQPGQSLTLIATANQGSEATYESGFVIDKFPISRPNLTFSTLTVSNMSPEDSSIYLCSVEGGADLNTEAFFGQGTRLTVV.

In this sample, this clonotype turned up many times. The V gene is TRBV11-1, the J gene TRBJ2-7, with TRBD2 matching 7 bases. CDR1 and CDR2 from the germline V gene are SGHAT and FQDESV (reference sequence). The V and J ends lost 5 bases and 2 bases, in that order; junction bases with no gene match: 9. CDR3 length: 15 residues. Here the CDR3 DNA reads TGTGCCAGCAGCCAGGGCCTAGCGGATGCCTACGAGCAGTACTTC. Translating it yields CASSQGLADAYEQYF.

This clonotype was counted only a few times. The J gene is TRBJ1-5, the V gene TRBV6-1, with 9 bases identical to TRBD1. In germline, CDR1 is MNHNS, CDR2 SASEGT. The CDR3 length is 15 residues. Trimming took 10 bases from V and 2 from J; bases not matched to a gene: 9. The chain's CDR3 is CATETGGEGNQPQHF. CDR3 sequence (DNA): TGTGCCACCGAAACAGGGGGCGAAGGCAATCAGCCCCAGCATTTT.

Ten or more counts support this clonotype. The V gene is TRBV5-1, the J gene TRBJ1-1; TRBD1 is a possible D gene (6 bases). V gave up 7 bases and J gave up 1 base, with 11 bases separating them. The CDR3 is 13 amino acids. Germline V gene lookup returns CDR1 SGHRS and CDR2 YFSETQ. The CDR3 DNA reads as TGCGCCAGCGAGGGGGAGGGGAACACTGAAGCTTTCTTT. Its protein is CASEGEGNTEAFF.

This clonotype was seen ten or more times. The genes are TRBV12-3 or TRBV12-4 and TRBJ2-3; TRBD2 matches at 11 bases. J gave up 2 bases and V 4 bases, and 5 bases lay outside the gene matches. This CDR3 is 16 amino acids long. The CDR3 DNA follows: TGTGCCAGCAGTTCCGGGACTAGCGGATACACAGATACGCAGTATTTT. Its protein product is CASSSGTSGYTDTQYF.

This clonotype appeared many times. The CDR3 nucleotides are TGCAGTGCTCACGACGCATCCAATGAGCAGTTCTTC. This translates into CSAHDASNEQFF. The chain couples TRBV20-1 to TRBJ2-1; no definite D call. V gave up 5 bases and J gave up 6 bases, with 11 bases separating them. CDR3 length: 12 amino acids. Germline loops: CDR1 DFQATT, CDR2 SNEGSKA (reference sequence).

This clonotype was seen at least ten times. The chain employs TRBV5-1 and TRBJ2-1, with D hard to call. The V and J ends lost 3 bases and 0 bases respectively, with 16 bases between them. From germline, CDR1 is SGHRS and CDR2 YFSETQ. The CDR3 covers 17 residues. CDR3 in amino acids: CASSSPLGLDSYNEQFF. CDR3 nucleotides: TGCGCCAGCAGCTCCCCCTTGGGCCTCGACTCCTACAATGAGCAGTTCTTC.

This clonotype was seen many times. This rearrangement joins TRBV5-1 to TRBJ1-1; 9 bases align to TRBD1. Germline CDR1 is SGHRS and CDR2 is YFSETQ. V shed 4 bases, J shed 4 bases, and the junction held 8 bases outside the gene matches. The length of the CDR3 is 15 residues. CDR3 DNA sequence: TGCGCCAGCAGCGACGGGACAGGGACGGTCACTGAAGCTTTCTTT. Amino acid sequence: CASSDGTGTVTEAFF.

This clonotype was seen ten or more times. The rearrangement links TRBV7-2 to TRBJ2-2; perhaps TRBD1 as D (5 bases). Trimming took off 3 bases at V and 4 bases at J, with 6 bases between the two ends. This CDR3 has 13 residues. CDR1 and CDR2 (germline): SGHTA, FQGNSA. The CDR3 region is CASSFRVTGELFF. The CDR3 nucleotides read TGTGCCAGCAGCTTCAGGGTCACCGGGGAGCTGTTTTTT. Drawing the rest from reference TRBV7-2 and TRBJ2-2, the complete variable domain is GAGVSQSPSNKVTEKGKDVELRCDPISGHTALYWYRQSLGQGLEFLIYFQGNSAPDKSGLPSDRFSAERTGGSVSTLTIQRTQQEDSAVYLCASSFRVTGELFFGEGSRLTVL.

This clonotype was recorded at least ten times. The CDR3 sequence is CATLAGGRNEQFF. The CDR3 DNA sequence: TGTGCCACCCTAGCGGGGGGCCGCAATGAGCAGTTCTTC. This chain joins TRBV10-3 and TRBJ2-1; 11 bases align to TRBD2. V was clipped by 10 bases and J by 6 bases; unmatched bases: 5. CDR3 length equals 13 residues. Germline CDR1 and CDR2: ENHRY and SYGVKD.

At least ten counts were recorded for this clonotype. The chain has TRBV25-1 and TRBJ1-1; tentative D call: TRBD1 (5 bases). CDR1 MGHDK and CDR2 SYGVNS come from the germline V gene. V shed 3 bases and J shed 2 bases, with 13 bases lying between them. This CDR3 has 15 amino acids. CDR3 loop: CASSEQGWGNTEAFF. CDR3 coding DNA: TGTGCCAGCAGTGAGCAGGGTTGGGGCAACACTGAAGCTTTCTTT.

This clonotype was picked up many times. CDR3 sequence: CASSLRTSTDTQYF. The CDR3 DNA follows: TGTGCCAGCAGCTTGAGGACTAGCACAGATACGCAGTATTTT. The chain couples TRBV7-2 to TRBJ2-3; D might be TRBD2 (5 bases). V gave up 3 bases and J gave up 0 bases, with 7 bases separating them. Germline-derived CDR1 and CDR2 are SGHTA and FQGNSA. This CDR3 comprises 14 residues.

The chain couples TRBV6-2 or TRBV6-3 to TRBJ2-7; D is uncertain. The V end lost 6 bases, the J end lost 2 bases, and 20 bases lay between the germline ends. The CDR3 is made up of 16 amino acids. In germline, CDR1 is MNHEY, CDR2 SVGEGT. CDR3: CASRTYIRAETYEQYF. The DNA of the CDR3 is TGTGCCAGCAGGACTTATATCCGGGCAGAAACCTACGAGCAGTACTTC.

This clonotype was seen ten or more times. As DNA, the CDR3 is TGCAGTGCTTCGGGGGGGATAAATCGCAATCAGCCCCAGCATTTT. This translates into CSASGGINRNQPQHF. This chain links TRBV20-1 with TRBJ1-5, with a possible D match to TRBD1 (5 bases). The CDR3 runs to 15 residues. Per the germline V gene, CDR1 is DFQATT and CDR2 is SNEGSKA (reference sequence). V was shortened by 5 bases and J by 2 bases, with 16 bases between the two germline ends.

This clonotype was counted many times. This chain connects TRBV6-5 to TRBJ1-3; maybe TRBD1 (6 bases). Germline CDR1 and CDR2: MNHEY and SVGAGI. V gave up 8 bases and J gave up 0 bases, with 20 bases separating them. The CDR3 covers 17 residues. The CDR3 protein is CASGRGRTDGSGNTIYF. CDR3 nucleotides: TGTGCCAGCGGAAGGGGGAGGACAGACGGCTCTGGAAACACCATATATTTT.

This clonotype was seen repeatedly, ten times or more. The V gene is TRBV27, the J gene TRBJ1-4; D might be TRBD1 (5 bases). CDR3 length equals 13 residues. The ends were cut back, 7 bases at V and 5 bases at J, with 11 bases in the middle. Germline assignment: CDR1 MNHEY and CDR2 SMNVEV (reference sequence). CDR3 residues: CASTRTRNEKLFF. CDR3 DNA: TGTGCCAGCACCCGGACACGGAATGAAAAACTGTTTTTT. The entire variable domain, with the rest obtained from reference TRBV27 and TRBJ1-4, is as follows: EAQVTQNPRYLITVTGKKLTVTCSQNMNHEYMSWYRQDPGLGLRQIYYSMNVEVTDKGDVPEGYKVSRKEKRNFPLILESPSPNQTSLYFCASTRTRNEKLFFGSGTQLSVL.

This clonotype was observed many times. This sequence joins TRBV20-1 and TRBJ1-2; no clear D gene. V was cut by 6 bases and J by 4 bases, with 15 bases left in between. Germline values: CDR1 DFQATT, CDR2 SNEGSKA (reference sequence). This CDR3 is built from 13 residues. The CDR3 sequence: CSAPIHTGYGYTF. In DNA form, the CDR3 reads TGCAGTGCCCCGATACACACGGGCTATGGCTACACCTTC.

This clonotype was seen at least ten times. This rearrangement joins TRBV7-9 to TRBJ1-4; the D is unclear. The CDR3 totals 15 residues. Per the germline V gene, CDR1 is SEHNR and CDR2 is FQNEAQ (reference sequence). The V end lost 2 bases, the J end lost 5 bases, and 12 bases lay between the germline ends. Here the CDR3 reads CASSLRKMRNEKLFF. The DNA for the CDR3 is TGTGCCAGCAGCTTAAGGAAGATGAGGAATGAAAAACTGTTTTTT. The full variable domain, its missing parts supplied by reference TRBV7-9 and TRBJ1-4, is DTGVSQNPRHKITKRGQNVTFRCDPISEHNRLYWYRQTLGQGPEFLTYFQNEAQLEKSRLLSDRFSAERPKGSFSTLEIQRTEQGDSAMYLCASSLRKMRNEKLFFGSGTQLSVL.

This clonotype was recorded many times. V is TRBV20-1 and J is TRBJ1-2; 8 bases line up with TRBD1. Germline CDR1 reads DFQATT; CDR2 reads SNEGSKA (reference sequence). J lost 8 bases, V lost 3 bases, and 8 bases had no gene match. CDR3 size: 13 residues. The CDR3 bases are TGCAGTGCTAGTACCCAGGGGGCGAGGGGCTACACCTTC. As protein: CSASTQGARGYTF.

This clonotype was seen many times. This chain uses TRBV5-5 with TRBJ2-5; D uncertain. Germline values: CDR1 SGHKS, CDR2 YYEKEE (reference sequence). Deletions cut 4 bases from V and 5 bases from J, with 9 bases between. The CDR3 is 12 residues long. CDR3 nucleotide sequence: TGTGCCAGCAGCCCGAATTCGGAGACCCAGTACTTC. It specifies CASSPNSETQYF.

This clonotype was seen many times. This sequence joins TRBV5-1 and TRBJ1-1, with 7 bases lining up with TRBD1. In germline, CDR1 is SGHRS, CDR2 YFSETQ. This CDR3 is built from 13 residues. J was trimmed by 5 bases and V by 4 bases; bases with no gene match: 5. The CDR3 protein is CASSVTGETEAFF. As DNA, the CDR3 is TGCGCCAGCAGCGTAACAGGGGAAACTGAAGCTTTCTTT.